These T cell receptor beta chains were read from a single sample in a study of response to subunit inactivated influenza vaccine. One entry per CDR3 protein results from TCRdb running MiXCR on the RT-PCR reads. The sample lists around 570,000 distinct CDR3 sequences, approximately 7.1% occurring once. Material: PBMCs from blood, obtained around 25 months after vaccination. These TCRs come from a man between 50 and 75 years old who received an inactivated influenza vaccine. Both conserved end residues are part of each CDR3. A D gene is named only where the DNA matches it firmly. Clone size is stated in some rows and not others, as once, few, many or a class when expanded.

cdr3_nt	cdr3_aa	clone_size	j_call	v_call	d_call
TGCGCCAGCAGCTTGGGACAGGGGACTTACACAGATACGCAGTATTTT	CASSLGQGTYTDTQYF	few	TRBJ2-3	TRBV5-1	TRBD1
TGTGCCAGCAGACAAAAGCCGGGAGAGGATTTCGACAATGAGCAGTTCTTC	CASRQKPGEDFDNEQFF	many	TRBJ2-1	TRBV6-2/TRBV6-3	NA
TGTGCCAGCAGTACACGCTCGTTCCAGGTGGGCGGCACAGATACGCAGTATTTT	CASSTRSFQVGGTDTQYF	few	TRBJ2-3	TRBV2	NA
TGTGCCAGCCTACTCACAGGGCAAGAGACCCAGTACTTC	CASLLTGQETQYF	NA	TRBJ2-5	TRBV6-6	NA
TGTGCCAGCAGCTTAAATGGCGGGAGTAAGACCCAGTACTTC	CASSLNGGSKTQYF	few	TRBJ2-5	TRBV7-2	TRBD2
TGCAGCGTTGAACGGGGACAGGGAGCTCCCTACGAGCAGTACTTC	CSVERGQGAPYEQYF	NA	TRBJ2-7	TRBV29-1	TRBD1
TGTGCCAGCACCATTAGCGGGCTCAGCTCCTACGAGCAGTACTTC	CASTISGLSSYEQYF	few	TRBJ2-7	TRBV6-2/TRBV6-3	TRBD2
TGTGCCAGCAGTACCGACAGGGCCCAGCCCCAGCATTTT	CASSTDRAQPQHF	many	TRBJ1-5	TRBV6-2/TRBV6-3	TRBD1
TGTGCCAGCAGTGAATTCCGCTGGAGGGACGAGCAGTACTTC	CASSEFRWRDEQYF	few	TRBJ2-7	TRBV6-1	NA
TGCAGTGCTAGCACGGGGGAGCCCCCAAGGTACTTC	CSASTGEPPRYF	NA	TRBJ2-7	TRBV20-1	NA
TGCAGTGCTAGAGACCTGGGGGGTTACACTGAAGCTTTCTTT	CSARDLGGYTEAFF	NA	TRBJ1-1	TRBV20-1	NA
TGTGCCAGCAGCTTAGATCGGGACAGGACCTACGAGCAGTACTTC	CASSLDRDRTYEQYF	NA	TRBJ2-7	TRBV11-2	TRBD1
TGCAGTGCCCCCGGGACAGGGACCAAAAACATTCAGTACTTC	CSAPGTGTKNIQYF	few	TRBJ2-4	TRBV20-1	TRBD1
TGTGCCAGCAGCTTAGGGAGGGTATACACAGATACGCAGTATTTT	CASSLGRVYTDTQYF	NA	TRBJ2-3	TRBV7-8	NA
TGTGCCAGCAGTGTGCGGGGGGCCGATGAGCAGTTCTTC	CASSVRGADEQFF	NA	TRBJ2-1	TRBV2	TRBD2
TGTGCCAGCAGCCGTAGCTGGGGGGCGCAGGATCAGCCCCAGCATTTT	CASSRSWGAQDQPQHF	many	TRBJ1-5	TRBV28	NA
TGTGCCACCAGCAGAGATCCCTACCTAGGCACTGAAGCTTTCTTT	CATSRDPYLGTEAFF	few	TRBJ1-1	TRBV15	NA
TGTGCCAGCAGCCAACCTAGCGGGAGAGGCACAGATACGCAGTATTTT	CASSQPSGRGTDTQYF	NA	TRBJ2-3	TRBV3-1	TRBD2
TGTGCCACCACACTTGGGGGTAGGGATGGCTACACCTTC	CATTLGGRDGYTF	many	TRBJ1-2	TRBV11-2	NA
TGCAGTGCTACTGGGGGGCCTAATGAAAAACTGTTTTTT	CSATGGPNEKLFF	few	TRBJ1-4	TRBV20-1	NA
TGTGCCAGCAGCGAGACTGCTAGCGGGAGACACGAGCAGTACTTC	CASSETASGRHEQYF	NA	TRBJ2-7	TRBV7-2	TRBD2
TGTGCCAGCAGCTTAGCAGGCGGGTCGGGGGTTCCGTACGAGCAGTACTTC	CASSLAGGSGVPYEQYF	few	TRBJ2-7	TRBV7-2	NA
TGTGCCCCCCTCGGGGGAGGGTGGGATGAGCAGTTCTTC	CAPLGGGWDEQFF	NA	TRBJ2-1	TRBV7-4	TRBD2
TGTGCCAGCAGGAACAGGGGGGGATATGAAAAACTGTTTTTT	CASRNRGGYEKLFF	NA	TRBJ1-4	TRBV6-1	TRBD1
TGTGCCAGCAGCCTCCCAGGGACAAGCATTCAGTACTTC	CASSLPGTSIQYF	few	TRBJ2-4	TRBV12-3/TRBV12-4	NA
TGTGCCAGCAGCCGAACCGGGACTAGCGGGGGCGGACCCTACAATGAGCAGTTCTTC	CASSRTGTSGGGPYNEQFF	NA	TRBJ2-1	TRBV14	TRBD2
TGTGCCAGCAGCAATTTAGCGGGGGGATACAATGAGCAGTTCTTC	CASSNLAGGYNEQFF	NA	TRBJ2-1	TRBV25-1	TRBD2
TGCAGCGGGGGGACAGGAGCAGGGAATGAGCAGTTCTTC	CSGGTGAGNEQFF	many	TRBJ2-1	TRBV29-1	TRBD1
TGCGCCAGCAGCTTGAGGGGGGGTGACACCGGGGAGCTGTTTTTT	CASSLRGGDTGELFF	NA	TRBJ2-2	TRBV5-1	NA
TGTGCCAGCAGCCGATTTACGGGCACAGATACGCAGTATTTT	CASSRFTGTDTQYF	NA	TRBJ2-3	TRBV7-2	NA
TGCGCCAGCAGGGAGGATTGGGGAAACACTGAAGCTTTCTTT	CASREDWGNTEAFF	many	TRBJ1-1	TRBV5-1	NA
TGCAGTGCTAGAGTGGGCGTCTTCACGAGAACCTTC	CSARVGVFTRTF	few	TRBJ1-2	TRBV20-1	NA
TGCAGTGCTAGTTGGAGGGGCAATCAGCCCCAGCATTTT	CSASWRGNQPQHF	many	TRBJ1-5	TRBV20-1	NA
TGCGCCAGCAGTGTTTCCCGGGGCGAGAGCTACGAGCAGTACTTC	CASSVSRGESYEQYF	many	TRBJ2-7	TRBV10-2	NA
TGTGCCAGCACCTACACCGGACAGAGTTGGGACTATGGCTACACCTTC	CASTYTGQSWDYGYTF	NA	TRBJ1-2	TRBV6-2/TRBV6-3	NA
TGCAGCGTTGAATCGGCAGGGAGGCAGTACTTC	CSVESAGRQYF	many	TRBJ2-7	TRBV29-1	NA
TGCGCCAGCAGCCAAACTTGGGGAGCGGGAGGGATCACAGATACGCAGTATTTT	CASSQTWGAGGITDTQYF	NA	TRBJ2-3	TRBV4-3	TRBD2
TGTGCCAGCAGCTCTGGGGGGAGGGACTCCAGCGGCTACACCTTC	CASSSGGRDSSGYTF	NA	TRBJ1-2	TRBV7-9	NA
TGTGCCAGCAGCCAAGAACTGGCCCACGGGGGAGATACGCAGTATTTT	CASSQELAHGGDTQYF	NA	TRBJ2-3	TRBV4-2	NA
TGTGCCAGTAGTTCCCCTCGGGGGCTAGCGGGGGGAGTACACAATGAGCAGTTCTTC	CASSSPRGLAGGVHNEQFF	NA	TRBJ2-1	TRBV19	TRBD2
TGCAGTGCTAGAGTCGGGGGCCCTAATTCACCCCTCCACTTT	CSARVGGPNSPLHF	NA	TRBJ1-6	TRBV20-1	NA
TGTGCCAGCAGCCAGGGCTTGGGCAATCAGCCCCAGCATTTT	CASSQGLGNQPQHF	many	TRBJ1-5	TRBV12-3/TRBV12-4	NA
TGTGCCATCAGTGGGGGTACAGGGACTAGCGGGGGAACAAGGATCTTC	CAISGGTGTSGGTRIF	many	TRBJ2-1	TRBV10-3	TRBD2
TGTGCCAGCTCACCGACAGGGATCATGTCTGGCTACACCTTC	CASSPTGIMSGYTF	many	TRBJ1-2	TRBV18	TRBD1
TGTGCCAGCAGCCCCCTTCAGACAGGATCCATGAACACTGAAGCTTTCTTT	CASSPLQTGSMNTEAFF	NA	TRBJ1-1	TRBV6-2/TRBV6-3	NA
TGTGCCAGCTCTTTGACTAGCGGGAGCGGGAGCTCCTACAATGAGCAGTTCTTC	CASSLTSGSGSSYNEQFF	NA	TRBJ2-1	TRBV18	TRBD2
TGCGCCAGCAGCCAAGGGTTTGTGGTCAATAGTGGCGAGCAGTACTTC	CASSQGFVVNSGEQYF	NA	TRBJ2-7	TRBV4-1	NA